These 7 T cell receptor beta chains were all obtained from the same sample, sequenced in a study of blood T cell repertoires in COVID-19. Sequenced by immunoSEQ multiplex PCR; TCRdb stores in-frame clones only, minus some. The profile shows 200,000 to 250,000 clones, 86% of them singletons. Material for sequencing was peripheral blood. Receptors were obtained from a man between 25 and 39 years old who had recovered from COVID-19.

The chain is built from TRBV6-5 and TRBJ2-5; TRBD2 might be the D (5 bases). This CDR3 is built from 15 residues. Germline V gene data show CDR1 as MNHEY and CDR2 as SVGAGI. Trimming cost V 7 bases and J 3 bases, with 18 bases left between them. The CDR3 region is CASKGREQKKETQYF. CDR3 sequence (DNA): TGTGCCAGCAAGGGCCGGGAACAAAAGAAAGAGACCCAGTACTTC.

The V and J genes are TRBV19 and TRBJ1-1; perhaps TRBD1 as D (5 bases). V gave up 2 bases and J gave up 9 bases, with 10 bases separating them. Germline CDR1 is LNHDA and CDR2 is SQIVND (reference sequence). The CDR3 totals 12 residues. The CDR3 DNA sequence: TGTGCCAGTAGTATAAAGGAGGGGAAAGCTTTCTTT. This codes for CASSIKEGKAFF.

The chain employs TRBV20-1 and TRBJ1-1; no clear D. The CDR3 loop spans 10 amino acids. The germline CDR1 and CDR2 sequences are DFQATT and SNEGSKA (reference sequence). With 6 bases removed from V and 8 bases from J, the gap between germline ends came to 10 bases. The CDR3, as DNA: TGCAGTGCCCGACGAGGGGAAGCTTTCTTT. Translated: CSARRGEAFF.

The rearrangement links TRBV3-1 (or the pseudogene TRBV3-2) to TRBJ2-5; 10 nucleotides align to TRBD2. The junction had 7 bases not matched to a gene; V was cut back by 4 bases and J by 5 bases. The CDR3 consists of 15 residues. CDR1 is LGHDT and CDR2 is YNNKEL in the germline V gene (reference sequence). CDR3 in DNA: TGTGCCAGCAGCCGGGCCGCGACTAGCGGGGAGACCCAGTACTTC. Translating gives CASSRAATSGETQYF.

The chain joins TRBV6-1 to TRBJ1-5; D possibly corresponds to TRBD1 (6 bases). CDR1 is MNHNS and CDR2 is SASEGT in the germline V gene. The CDR3 extends over 14 amino acids. V dropped 3 bases and J dropped 3 bases, with 9 bases sitting between them. CDR3 sequence: CASSETGHNQPQHF. Written as DNA, the CDR3 is TGTGCCAGCAGTGAGACAGGTCACAATCAGCCCCAGCATTTT.

CDR3 coding DNA: TGTGCCAGCAGTGTGTCTTACAGTCCTAACTATGGCTACACCTTC. Translation gives CASSVSYSPNYGYTF. This chain uses TRBV2 with TRBJ1-2; no definite D call. CDR3 length: 15 residues. V was pared by 4 bases and J by 0 bases, with 12 bases between. Germline-derived CDR1 and CDR2 are SNHLY and FYNNEI. Filled out from reference TRBV2 and TRBJ1-2, the complete variable domain reads EPEVTQTPSHQVTQMGQEVILRCVPISNHLYFYWYRQILGQKVEFLVSFYNNEISEKSEIFDDQFSVERPDGSNFTLKIRSTKLEDSAMYFCASSVSYSPNYGYTFGSGTRLTVV.

V and J are TRBV5-1 and TRBJ2-7, with 8 nucleotides matching TRBD1. Germline lookup yields CDR1 SGHRS and CDR2 YFSETQ. There are 14 residues in the CDR3. V shed 5 bases, J shed 5 bases, and the junction held 9 bases outside the gene matches. For the CDR3, the DNA is TGCGCCAGCAGGCCGGACACAGGGGGGCACGAGCAGTACTTC. Protein product: CASRPDTGGHEQYF.